Listed below are T cell receptor beta chains from one sample, sequenced in a study of vaccination effects on CD4 cells after COVID-19. The table came from immunoSEQ multiplex PCR; TCRdb's copy has only in-frame clones and leaves some out. The sample lists 17,000 or so clones; 70% were seen once. These receptors have no known antigen. The material was CD4+ T cells from PBMCs cultured with SARS-CoV-2 spike peptides, obtained after COVID-19 vaccination. The receptors originated from a human donor who received a COVID-19 vaccine. The CDR3 runs from the conserved cysteine through the conserved F or W. A D gene is named only where the DNA matches it firmly. A clone size is listed for some rows: how often the clone was seen (once, few, many), or a class if it is expanded.

NA,TRBJ2-3,TRBV6-1,18,NA,CASSATLLPGVVTDTQYF,TGTGCCAGCAGTGCCACCCTTCTTCCAGGGGTGGTTACAGATACGCAGTATTTT
NA,TRBJ2-7,TRBV27,17,NA,CASSYVGPSGSIHEQYF,TGTGCCAGCAGTTACGTGGGGCCAAGTGGGAGCATCCACGAGCAGTACTTC
once,TRBJ2-5,TRBV7-9,15,NA,CASSPPGGLQETQYF,TGTGCCAGCAGCCCCCCCGGGGGTCTTCAAGAGACCCAGTACTTC
NA,TRBJ1-1,TRBV5-1,14,NA,CASSFGGPNTEAFF,TGCGCCAGCAGCTTTGGGGGGCCTAACACTGAAGCTTTCTTT
NA,TRBJ1-2,TRBV4-2,15,TRBD1,CASSQEGQGSYGYTF,TGTGCCAGCAGCCAAGAAGGACAGGGGTCCTATGGCTACACCTTC
few,TRBJ1-5,TRBV5-1,15,TRBD1,CASSFSGQGNQPQHF,TGCGCCAGCAGCTTTTCGGGACAGGGCAATCAGCCCCAGCATTTT
many,TRBJ2-6,TRBV10-3,17,TRBD1,CAISSPGQADGANVLTF,TGTGCCATCAGTTCCCCGGGACAGGCCGACGGGGCCAACGTCCTGACTTTC
NA,TRBJ2-7,TRBV7-9,13,NA,CASSLANNGEQYF,TGTGCCAGCAGCTTAGCTAACAACGGGGAGCAGTACTTC
NA,TRBJ2-1,TRBV28,11,NA,CASSERNEQFF,TGTGCCAGCAGCGAGAGGAATGAGCAGTTCTTC
once,TRBJ2-2,TRBV11-2,17,TRBD2,CASSLGGLAGPTGELFF,TGTGCCAGCAGCTTAGGCGGGCTAGCGGGGCCAACCGGGGAGCTGTTTTTT
NA,TRBJ2-5,TRBV5-1,14,NA,CASSLWALGETQYF,TGCGCCAGCAGCTTGTGGGCCCTCGGGGAGACCCAGTACTTC
few,TRBJ2-2,TRBV28,16,NA,CASSLLGQGSGGELFF,TGTGCCAGCAGTTTATTGGGGCAGGGATCTGGCGGGGAGCTGTTTTTT
NA,TRBJ1-1,TRBV5-1,16,NA,CASRGGFPGHDTEAFF,TGCGCCAGCAGAGGGGGGTTTCCGGGACACGACACTGAAGCTTTCTTT
NA,TRBJ2-2,TRBV11-2,17,TRBD2,CASSLAGGGGYTGELFF,TGTGCCAGCAGCTTAGCGGGAGGAGGAGGGTACACCGGGGAGCTGTTTTTT